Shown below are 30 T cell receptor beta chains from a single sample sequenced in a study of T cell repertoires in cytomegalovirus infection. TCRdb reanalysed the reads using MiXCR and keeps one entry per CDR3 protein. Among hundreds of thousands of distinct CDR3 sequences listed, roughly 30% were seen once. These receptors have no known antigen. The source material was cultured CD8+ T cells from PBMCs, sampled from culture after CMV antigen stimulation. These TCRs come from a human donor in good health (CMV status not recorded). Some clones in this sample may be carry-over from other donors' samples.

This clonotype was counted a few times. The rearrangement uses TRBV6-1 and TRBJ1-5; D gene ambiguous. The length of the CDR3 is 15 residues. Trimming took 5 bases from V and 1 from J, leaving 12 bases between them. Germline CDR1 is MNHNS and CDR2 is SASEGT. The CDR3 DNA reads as TGTGCCAGCAGTTTACCCTCAGCGAGCAATCAGCCCCAGCATTTT. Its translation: CASSLPSASNQPQHF.

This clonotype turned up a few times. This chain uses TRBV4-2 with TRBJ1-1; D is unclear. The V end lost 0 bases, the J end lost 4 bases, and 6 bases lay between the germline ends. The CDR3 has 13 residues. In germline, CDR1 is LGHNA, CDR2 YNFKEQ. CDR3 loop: CASSQERGTEAFF. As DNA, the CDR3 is TGTGCCAGCAGCCAAGAACGCGGCACTGAAGCTTTCTTT.

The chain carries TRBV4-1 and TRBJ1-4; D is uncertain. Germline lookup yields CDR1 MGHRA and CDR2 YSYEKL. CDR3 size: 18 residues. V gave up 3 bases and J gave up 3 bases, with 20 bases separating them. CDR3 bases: TGCGCCAGCAGCCACCCTAAAGGCCTGGACGGATCTAATGAAAAACTGTTTTTT. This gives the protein CASSHPKGLDGSNEKLFF.

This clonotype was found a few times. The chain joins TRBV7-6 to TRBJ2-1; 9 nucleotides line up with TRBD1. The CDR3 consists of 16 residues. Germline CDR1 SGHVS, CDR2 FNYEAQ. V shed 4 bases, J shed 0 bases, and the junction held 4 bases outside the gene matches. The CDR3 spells CASSSSDRGSYNEQFF. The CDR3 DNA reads TGTGCCAGCAGCTCTTCGGACAGGGGCTCCTACAATGAGCAGTTCTTC.

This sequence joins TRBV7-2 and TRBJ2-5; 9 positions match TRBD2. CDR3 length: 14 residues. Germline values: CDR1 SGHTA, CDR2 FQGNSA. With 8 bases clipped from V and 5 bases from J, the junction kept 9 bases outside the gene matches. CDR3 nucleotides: TGTGCCAGCCCGGTGGCGGGGGGGCGGGAGACCCAGTACTTC. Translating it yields CASPVAGGRETQYF.

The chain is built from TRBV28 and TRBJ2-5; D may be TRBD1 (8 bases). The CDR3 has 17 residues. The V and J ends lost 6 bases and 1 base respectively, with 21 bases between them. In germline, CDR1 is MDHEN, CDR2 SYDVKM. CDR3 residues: CASRTGEGNFIQETQYF. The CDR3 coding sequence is TGTGCCAGCAGGACAGGGGAGGGGAATTTTATCCAAGAGACCCAGTACTTC.

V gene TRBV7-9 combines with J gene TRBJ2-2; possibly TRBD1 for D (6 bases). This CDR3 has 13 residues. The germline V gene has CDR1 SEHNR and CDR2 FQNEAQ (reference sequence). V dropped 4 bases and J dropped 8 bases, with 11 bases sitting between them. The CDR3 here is CASSSYRDGELFF. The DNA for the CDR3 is TGTGCCAGCAGCTCCTACAGGGATGGGGAGCTGTTTTTT.

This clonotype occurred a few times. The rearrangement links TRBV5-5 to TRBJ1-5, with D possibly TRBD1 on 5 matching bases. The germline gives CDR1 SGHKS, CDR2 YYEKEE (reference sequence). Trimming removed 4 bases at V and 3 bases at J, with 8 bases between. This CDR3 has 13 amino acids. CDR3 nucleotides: TGTGCCAGCAGCGGGGACGTCAATCAGCCCCAGCATTTT. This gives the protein CASSGDVNQPQHF.

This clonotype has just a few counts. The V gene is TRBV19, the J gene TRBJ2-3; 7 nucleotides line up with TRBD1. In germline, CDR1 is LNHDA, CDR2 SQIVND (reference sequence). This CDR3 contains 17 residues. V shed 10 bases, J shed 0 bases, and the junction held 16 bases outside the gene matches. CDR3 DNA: TGTGCCACCTACGCTTTCGGGACAGTTCCTAGCACAGATACGCAGTATTTT. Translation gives CATYAFGTVPSTDTQYF.

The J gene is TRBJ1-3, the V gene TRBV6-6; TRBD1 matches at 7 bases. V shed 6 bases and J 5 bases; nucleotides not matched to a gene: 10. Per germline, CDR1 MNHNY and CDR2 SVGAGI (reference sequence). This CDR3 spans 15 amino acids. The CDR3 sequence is CASRSDRVDRNTIYF. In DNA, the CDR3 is TGTGCCAGCAGGTCTGACAGGGTTGATAGAAACACCATATATTTT.

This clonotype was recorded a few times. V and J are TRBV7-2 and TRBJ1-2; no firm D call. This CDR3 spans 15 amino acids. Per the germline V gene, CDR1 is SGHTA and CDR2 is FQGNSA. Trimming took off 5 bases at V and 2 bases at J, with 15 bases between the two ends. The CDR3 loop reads CASSLRQDWNYGYTF. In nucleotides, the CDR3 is TGTGCCAGCAGCCTTAGACAAGATTGGAACTATGGCTACACCTTC.

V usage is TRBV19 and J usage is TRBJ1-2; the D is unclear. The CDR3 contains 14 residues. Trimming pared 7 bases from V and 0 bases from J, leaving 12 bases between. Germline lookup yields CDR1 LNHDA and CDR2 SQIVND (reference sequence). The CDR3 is CASNPGLANYGYTF. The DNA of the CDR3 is TGTGCCAGTAACCCGGGCTTGGCTAACTATGGCTACACCTTC.

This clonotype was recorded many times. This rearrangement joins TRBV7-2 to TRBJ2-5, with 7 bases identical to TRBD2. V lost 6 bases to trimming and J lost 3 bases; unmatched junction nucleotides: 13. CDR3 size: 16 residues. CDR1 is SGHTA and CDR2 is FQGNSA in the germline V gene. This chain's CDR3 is CASSTPFYGGEETQYF. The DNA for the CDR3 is TGTGCCAGCAGTACCCCTTTTTATGGGGGGGAAGAGACCCAGTACTTC.

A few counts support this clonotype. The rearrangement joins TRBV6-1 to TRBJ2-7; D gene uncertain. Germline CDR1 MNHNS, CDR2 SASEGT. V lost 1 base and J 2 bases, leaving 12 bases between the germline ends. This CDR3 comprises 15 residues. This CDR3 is CASSEVGILPYEQYV. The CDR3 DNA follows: TGTGCCAGCAGTGAAGTTGGCATCCTTCCCTACGAGCAGTACGTC.

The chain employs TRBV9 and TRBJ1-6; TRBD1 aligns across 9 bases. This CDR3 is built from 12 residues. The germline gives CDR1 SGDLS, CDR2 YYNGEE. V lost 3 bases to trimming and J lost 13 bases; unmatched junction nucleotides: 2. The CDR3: CASSGQGVPLHF. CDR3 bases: TGTGCCAGCAGCGGACAGGGGGTGCCCCTCCACTTT.

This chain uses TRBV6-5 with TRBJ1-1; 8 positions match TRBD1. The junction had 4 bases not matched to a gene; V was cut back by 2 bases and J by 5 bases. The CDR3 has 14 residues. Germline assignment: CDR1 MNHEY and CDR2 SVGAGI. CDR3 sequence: CASSYPQGVTEAFF. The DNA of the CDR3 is TGTGCCAGCAGTTACCCACAGGGGGTGACTGAAGCTTTCTTT.

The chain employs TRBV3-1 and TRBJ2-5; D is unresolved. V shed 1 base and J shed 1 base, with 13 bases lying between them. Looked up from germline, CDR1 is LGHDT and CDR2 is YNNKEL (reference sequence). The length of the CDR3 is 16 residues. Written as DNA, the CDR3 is TGTGCCAGCAGCCAAGGACGACGGCCCTCCCAAGAGACCCAGTACTTC. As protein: CASSQGRRPSQETQYF.

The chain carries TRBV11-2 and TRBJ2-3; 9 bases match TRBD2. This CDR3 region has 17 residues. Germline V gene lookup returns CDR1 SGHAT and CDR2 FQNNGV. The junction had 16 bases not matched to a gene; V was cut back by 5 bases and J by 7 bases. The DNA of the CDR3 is TGTGCCAGCAGCCTCCGGACTAGCGCACCCTGGGAAAATACGCAGTATTTT. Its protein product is CASSLRTSAPWENTQYF.

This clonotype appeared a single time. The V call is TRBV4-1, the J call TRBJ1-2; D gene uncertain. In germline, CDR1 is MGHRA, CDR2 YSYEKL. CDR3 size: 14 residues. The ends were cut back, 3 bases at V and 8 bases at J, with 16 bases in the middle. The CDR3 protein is CASSHTGIFLGYTF. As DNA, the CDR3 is TGCGCCAGCAGCCACACCGGGATTTTCTTAGGCTACACCTTC.

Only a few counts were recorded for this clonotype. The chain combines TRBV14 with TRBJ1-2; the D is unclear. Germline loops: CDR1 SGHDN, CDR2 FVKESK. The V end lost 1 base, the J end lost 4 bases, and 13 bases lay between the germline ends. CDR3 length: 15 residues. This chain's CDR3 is CASSQAWSPSYGYTF. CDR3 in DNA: TGTGCCAGCAGCCAAGCTTGGTCACCCTCCTATGGCTACACCTTC.

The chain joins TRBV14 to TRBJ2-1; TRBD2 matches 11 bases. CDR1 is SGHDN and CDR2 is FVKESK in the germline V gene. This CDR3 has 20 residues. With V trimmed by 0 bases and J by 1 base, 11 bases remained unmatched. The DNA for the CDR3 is TGTGCCAGCAGCCAAGATAGGTTCGCTAGCGGGGGGAGTTCCTACAATGAGCAGTTCTTC. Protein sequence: CASSQDRFASGGSSYNEQFF.

CDR3 sequence: CACRDRGTDTQYF. CDR3 bases: TGTGCCTGCCGGGACAGGGGCACAGATACGCAGTATTTT. This chain uses TRBV7-6 with TRBJ2-3, with 9 positions matching TRBD1. Germline-derived CDR1 and CDR2 are SGHVS and FNYEAQ. V was clipped by 11 bases and J by 1 base; unmatched bases: 4. The CDR3 sequence is 13 residues long. Combining the CDR3 with reference TRBV7-6 and TRBJ2-3 gives the whole variable domain GAGVSQSPRYKVTKRGQDVALRCDPISGHVSLYWYRQALGQGPEFLTYFNYEAQQDKSGLPNDRFSAERPEGSISTLTIQRTEQRDSAMYRCACRDRGTDTQYFGPGTRLTVL.

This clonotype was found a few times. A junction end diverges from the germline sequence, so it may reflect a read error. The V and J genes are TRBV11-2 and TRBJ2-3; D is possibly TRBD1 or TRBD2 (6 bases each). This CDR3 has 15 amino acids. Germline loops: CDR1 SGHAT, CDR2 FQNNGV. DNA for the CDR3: TGTGCCAGCAGTTTAGCGGCCAGGGGTTCGGATACGCAGTATTTT. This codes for CASSLAARGSDTQYF. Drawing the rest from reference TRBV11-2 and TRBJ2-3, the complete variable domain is EAGVAQSPRYKIIEKRQSVAFWCNPISGHATLYWYQQILGQGPKLLIQFQNNGVVDDSQLPKDRFSAERLKGVDSTLKIQPAKLEDSAVYLCASSLAARGSDTQYFGPGTRLTVL.

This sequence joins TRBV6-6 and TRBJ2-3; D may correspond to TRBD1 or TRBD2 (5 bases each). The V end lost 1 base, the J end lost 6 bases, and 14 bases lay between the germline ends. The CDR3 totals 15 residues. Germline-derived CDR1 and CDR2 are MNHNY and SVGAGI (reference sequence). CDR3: CASSYYGALGDTQYF. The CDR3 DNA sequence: TGTGCCAGCAGTTACTACGGGGCCTTAGGGGATACGCAGTATTTT.

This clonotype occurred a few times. Here the CDR3 reads CASRSGTGGWEAFF. The CDR3 DNA reads TGTGCCAGCCGTTCCGGGACAGGGGGCTGGGAAGCTTTCTTT. V and J are TRBV2 and TRBJ1-1; 12 bases are shared with TRBD1. Germline trimming cut 8 bases from V and 8 bases from J; bases unmatched to any gene: 9. The CDR3 loop spans 14 amino acids. CDR1 and CDR2 from the germline V gene are SNHLY and FYNNEI.

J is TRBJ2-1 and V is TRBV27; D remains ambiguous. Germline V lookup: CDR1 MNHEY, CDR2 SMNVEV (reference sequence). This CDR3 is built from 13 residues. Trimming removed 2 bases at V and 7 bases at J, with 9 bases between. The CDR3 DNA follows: TGTGCCAGCAGTTTAACAGTCTTTAATGAGCAGTTCTTC. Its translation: CASSLTVFNEQFF.

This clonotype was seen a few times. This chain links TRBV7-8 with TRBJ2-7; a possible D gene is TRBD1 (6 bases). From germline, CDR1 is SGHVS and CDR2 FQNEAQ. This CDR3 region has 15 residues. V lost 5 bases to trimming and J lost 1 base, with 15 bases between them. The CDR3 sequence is CASSSRGDTSYEQYV. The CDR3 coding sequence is TGTGCCAGCAGCAGTCGAGGGGACACTTCCTACGAGCAGTACGTC.

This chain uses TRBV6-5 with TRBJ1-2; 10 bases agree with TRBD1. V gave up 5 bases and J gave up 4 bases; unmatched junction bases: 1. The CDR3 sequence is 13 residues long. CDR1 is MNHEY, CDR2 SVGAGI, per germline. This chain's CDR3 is CASSRDRGYGYTF. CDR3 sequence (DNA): TGTGCCAGCAGTAGGGACAGGGGCTATGGCTACACCTTC.

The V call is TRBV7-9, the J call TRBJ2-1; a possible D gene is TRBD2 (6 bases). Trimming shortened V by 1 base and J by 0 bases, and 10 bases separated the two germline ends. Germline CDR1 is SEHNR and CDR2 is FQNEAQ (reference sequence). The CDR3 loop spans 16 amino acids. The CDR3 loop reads CASSLEKGGSYNEQFF. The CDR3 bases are TGTGCCAGCAGCTTAGAGAAGGGAGGCTCCTACAATGAGCAGTTCTTC. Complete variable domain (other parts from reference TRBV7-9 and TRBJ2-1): DTGVSQNPRHKITKRGQNVTFRCDPISEHNRLYWYRQTLGQGPEFLTYFQNEAQLEKSRLLSDRFSAERPKGSFSTLEIQRTEQGDSAMYLCASSLEKGGSYNEQFFGPGTRLTVL.

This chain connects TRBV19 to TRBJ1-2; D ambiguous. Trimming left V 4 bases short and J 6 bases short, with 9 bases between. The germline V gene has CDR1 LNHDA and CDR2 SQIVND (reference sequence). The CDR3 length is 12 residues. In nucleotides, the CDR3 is TGTGCCAGTAGTACGGAGAGGCATGGCTACACCTTC. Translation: CASSTERHGYTF.